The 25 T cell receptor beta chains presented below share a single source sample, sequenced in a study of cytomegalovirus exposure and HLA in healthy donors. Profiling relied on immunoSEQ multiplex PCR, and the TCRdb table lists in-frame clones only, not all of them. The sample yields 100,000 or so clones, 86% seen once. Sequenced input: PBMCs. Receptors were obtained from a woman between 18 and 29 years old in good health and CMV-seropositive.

CDR3 nucleotide sequence: TGCGCCAGCAGCTCCGGGGAGGAATATGAAGCTTTCTTT. Translated: CASSSGEEYEAFF. The chain recombines TRBV5-1 with TRBJ1-1, with unresolved D. CDR1 and CDR2 from the germline V gene are SGHRS and YFSETQ. The CDR3 contains 13 residues. V was shortened by 3 bases and J by 7 bases, with 13 bases between the two germline ends. Together with reference TRBV5-1 and TRBJ1-1, the CDR3 gives the full variable domain: KAGVTQTPRYLIKTRGQQVTLSCSPISGHRSVSWYQQTPGQGLQFLFEYFSETQRNKGNFPGRFSGRQFSNSRSEMNVSTLELGDSALYLCASSSGEEYEAFFGQGTRLTVV.

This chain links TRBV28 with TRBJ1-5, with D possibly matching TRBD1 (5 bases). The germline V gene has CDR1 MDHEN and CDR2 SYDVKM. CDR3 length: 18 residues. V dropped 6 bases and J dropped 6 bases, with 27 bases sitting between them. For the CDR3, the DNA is TGTGCCAGCAGCCAACCCGGGGGGGGTGGAGGTGGGACTCAGCCCCAGCATTTT. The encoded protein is CASSQPGGGGGGTQPQHF.

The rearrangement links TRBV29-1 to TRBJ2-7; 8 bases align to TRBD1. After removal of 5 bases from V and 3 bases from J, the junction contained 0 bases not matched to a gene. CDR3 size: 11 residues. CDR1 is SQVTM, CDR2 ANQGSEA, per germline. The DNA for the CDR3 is TGCAGCGTTACAGGGGGCTACGAGCAGTACTTC. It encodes CSVTGGYEQYF.

The CDR3 DNA reads as TGTGCCAGCCTGAAAGCCGGGACAGGGTTTTCACCCCTCCACTTT. Its translation is CASLKAGTGFSPLHF. This chain links TRBV19 with TRBJ1-6; 9 positions match TRBD1. V lost 9 bases, J lost 9 bases, and 12 bases stayed unmatched. Germline CDR1 and CDR2: LNHDA and SQIVND (reference sequence). The CDR3 length is 15 residues.

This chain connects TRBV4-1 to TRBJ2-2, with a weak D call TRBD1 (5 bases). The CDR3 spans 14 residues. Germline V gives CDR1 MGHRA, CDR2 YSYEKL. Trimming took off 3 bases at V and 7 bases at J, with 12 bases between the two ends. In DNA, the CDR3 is TGCGCCAGCAGCCACGACAGATTCGGCGGGGAGCTGTTTTTT. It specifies CASSHDRFGGELFF.

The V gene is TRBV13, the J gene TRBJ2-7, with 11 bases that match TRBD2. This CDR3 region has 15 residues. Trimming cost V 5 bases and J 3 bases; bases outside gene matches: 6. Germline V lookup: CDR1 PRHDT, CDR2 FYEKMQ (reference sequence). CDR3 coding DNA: TGTGCCAGCAGCCCACTAGCGGGAGCCCTCTACGAGCAGTACTTC. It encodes CASSPLAGALYEQYF.

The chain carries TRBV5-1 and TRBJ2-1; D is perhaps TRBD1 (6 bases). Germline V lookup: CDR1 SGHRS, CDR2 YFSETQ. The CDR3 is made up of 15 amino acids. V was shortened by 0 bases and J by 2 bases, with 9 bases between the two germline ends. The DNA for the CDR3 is TGCGCCAGCAGCTTGGTGACAGGACCCTACAATGAGCAGTTCTTC. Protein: CASSLVTGPYNEQFF. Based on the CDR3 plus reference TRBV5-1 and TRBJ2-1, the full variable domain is KAGVTQTPRYLIKTRGQQVTLSCSPISGHRSVSWYQQTPGQGLQFLFEYFSETQRNKGNFPGRFSGRQFSNSRSEMNVSTLELGDSALYLCASSLVTGPYNEQFFGPGTRLTVL.

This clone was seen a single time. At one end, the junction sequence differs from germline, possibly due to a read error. CDR3: CSAVHQEAQYF. The DNA for the CDR3 is TGCAGTGCTGTGCACCAAGAGGCCCAGTACTTC. The J gene is TRBJ2-5, the V gene TRBV20-1; D is unclear. Germline assignment: CDR1 DFQATT and CDR2 SNEGSKA (reference sequence). This CDR3 has 11 residues.

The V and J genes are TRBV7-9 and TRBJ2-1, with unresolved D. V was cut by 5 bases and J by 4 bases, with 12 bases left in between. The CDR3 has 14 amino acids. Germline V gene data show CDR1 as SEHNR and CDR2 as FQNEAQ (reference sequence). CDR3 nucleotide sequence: TGTGCCAGCAGCCCCACAGACCAGTACAATGAGCAGTTCTTC. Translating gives CASSPTDQYNEQFF.

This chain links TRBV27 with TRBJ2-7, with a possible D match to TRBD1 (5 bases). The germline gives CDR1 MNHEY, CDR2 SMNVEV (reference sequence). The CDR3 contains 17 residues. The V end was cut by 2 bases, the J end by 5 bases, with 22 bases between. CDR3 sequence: CASSLSIGARAPDEQYF. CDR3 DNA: TGTGCCAGCAGTTTAAGTATAGGGGCCCGGGCTCCGGACGAGCAGTACTTC.

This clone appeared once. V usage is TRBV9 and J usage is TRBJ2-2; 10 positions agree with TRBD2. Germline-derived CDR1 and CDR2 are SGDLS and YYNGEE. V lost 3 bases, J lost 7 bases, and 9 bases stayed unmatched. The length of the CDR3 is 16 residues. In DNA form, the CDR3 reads TGTGCCAGCAGCGCCCCTAGCGGGAGTAGGATCGGGGAGCTGTTTTTT. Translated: CASSAPSGSRIGELFF.

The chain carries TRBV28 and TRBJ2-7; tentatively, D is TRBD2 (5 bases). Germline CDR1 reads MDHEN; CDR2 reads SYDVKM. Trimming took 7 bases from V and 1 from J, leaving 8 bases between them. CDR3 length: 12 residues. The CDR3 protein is CASKERSYEQYF. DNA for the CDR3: TGTGCCAGCAAGGAGCGGTCCTACGAGCAGTACTTC.

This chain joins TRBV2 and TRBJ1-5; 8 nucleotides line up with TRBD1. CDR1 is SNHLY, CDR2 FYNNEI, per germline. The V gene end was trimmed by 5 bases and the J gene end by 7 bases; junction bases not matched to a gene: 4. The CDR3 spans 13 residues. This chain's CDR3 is CASSLDRDQPQHF. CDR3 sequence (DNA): TGTGCCAGCAGTTTGGACAGGGACCAGCCCCAGCATTTT.

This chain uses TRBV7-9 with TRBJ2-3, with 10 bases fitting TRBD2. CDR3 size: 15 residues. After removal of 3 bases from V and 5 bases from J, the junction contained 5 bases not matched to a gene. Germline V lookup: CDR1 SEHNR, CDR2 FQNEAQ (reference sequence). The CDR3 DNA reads TGTGCCAGCAGCTTTATCAAGCGGGAGGGAGATACGCAGTATTTT. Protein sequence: CASSFIKREGDTQYF.

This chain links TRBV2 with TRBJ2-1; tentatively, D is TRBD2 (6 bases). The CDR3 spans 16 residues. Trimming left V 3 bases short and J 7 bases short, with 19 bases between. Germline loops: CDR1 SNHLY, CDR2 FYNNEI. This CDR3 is CASSEVGGNFWNEQFF. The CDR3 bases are TGTGCCAGCAGTGAGGTGGGCGGGAATTTTTGGAATGAGCAGTTCTTC.

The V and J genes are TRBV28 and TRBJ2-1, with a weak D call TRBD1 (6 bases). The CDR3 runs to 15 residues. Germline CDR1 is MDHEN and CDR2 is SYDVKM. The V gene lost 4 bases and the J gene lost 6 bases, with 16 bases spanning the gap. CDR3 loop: CASSYYRVWRNEQFF. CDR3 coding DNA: TGTGCCAGCAGTTATTACAGGGTCTGGCGCAATGAGCAGTTCTTC.

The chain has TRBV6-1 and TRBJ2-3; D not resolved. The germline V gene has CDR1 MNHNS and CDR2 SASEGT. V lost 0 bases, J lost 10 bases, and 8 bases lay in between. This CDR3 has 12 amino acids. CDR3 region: CASSEALGAQYF. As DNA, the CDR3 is TGTGCCAGCAGTGAAGCGCTAGGCGCGCAGTATTTT.

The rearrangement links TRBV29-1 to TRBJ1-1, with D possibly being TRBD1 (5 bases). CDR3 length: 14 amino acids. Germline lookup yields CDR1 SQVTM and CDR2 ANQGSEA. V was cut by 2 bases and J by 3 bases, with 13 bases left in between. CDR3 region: CSVEPQEQDTEAFF. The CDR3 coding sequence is TGCAGCGTTGAACCCCAGGAACAGGACACTGAAGCTTTCTTT.

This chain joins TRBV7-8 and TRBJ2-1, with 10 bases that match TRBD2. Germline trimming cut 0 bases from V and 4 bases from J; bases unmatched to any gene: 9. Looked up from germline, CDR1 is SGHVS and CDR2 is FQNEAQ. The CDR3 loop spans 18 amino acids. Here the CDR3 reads CASSLALLTSGHYNEQFF. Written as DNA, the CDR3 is TGTGCCAGCAGCTTAGCCCTGCTGACTAGCGGGCATTACAATGAGCAGTTCTTC.

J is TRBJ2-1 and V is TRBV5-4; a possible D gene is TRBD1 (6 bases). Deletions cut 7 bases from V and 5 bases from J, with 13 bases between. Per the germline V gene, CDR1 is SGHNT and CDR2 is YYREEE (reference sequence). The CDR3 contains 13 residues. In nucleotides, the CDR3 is TGTGCCAGCCATGGGGGCCACGACAATGAGCAGTTCTTC. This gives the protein CASHGGHDNEQFF.

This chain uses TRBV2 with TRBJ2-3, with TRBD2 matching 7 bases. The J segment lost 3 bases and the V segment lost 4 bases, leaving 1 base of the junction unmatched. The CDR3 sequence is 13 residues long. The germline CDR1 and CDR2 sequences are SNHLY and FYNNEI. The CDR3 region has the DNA TGTGCCAGCAGTGGGGAGGGAACAGATACGCAGTATTTT. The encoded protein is CASSGEGTDTQYF.

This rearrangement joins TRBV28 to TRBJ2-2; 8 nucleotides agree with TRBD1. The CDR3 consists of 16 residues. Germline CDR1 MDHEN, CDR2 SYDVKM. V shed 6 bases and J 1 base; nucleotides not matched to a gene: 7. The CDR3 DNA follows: TGTGCCAGCAGCGCACCAGGGGGCGTGAACACCGGGGAGCTGTTTTTT. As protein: CASSAPGGVNTGELFF.

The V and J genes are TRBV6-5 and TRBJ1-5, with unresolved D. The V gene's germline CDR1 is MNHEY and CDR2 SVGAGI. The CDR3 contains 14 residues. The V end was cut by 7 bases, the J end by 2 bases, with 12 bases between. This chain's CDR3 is CASNDGGGNQPQHF. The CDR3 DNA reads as TGTGCCAGCAACGACGGCGGGGGCAATCAGCCCCAGCATTTT.

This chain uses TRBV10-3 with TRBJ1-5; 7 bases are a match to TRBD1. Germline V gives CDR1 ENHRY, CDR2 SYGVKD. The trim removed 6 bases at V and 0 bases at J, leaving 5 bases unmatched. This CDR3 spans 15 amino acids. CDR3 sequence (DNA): TGTGCCATCAGGGCGACAGGGAATAGCAATCAGCCCCAGCATTTT. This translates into CAIRATGNSNQPQHF.

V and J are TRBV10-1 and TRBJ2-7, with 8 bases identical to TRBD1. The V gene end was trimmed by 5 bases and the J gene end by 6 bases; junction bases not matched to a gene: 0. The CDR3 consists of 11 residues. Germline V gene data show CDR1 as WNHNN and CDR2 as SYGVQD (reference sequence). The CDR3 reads CASSQGAEQYF. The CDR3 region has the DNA TGCGCCAGCAGTCAGGGGGCCGAGCAGTACTTC.